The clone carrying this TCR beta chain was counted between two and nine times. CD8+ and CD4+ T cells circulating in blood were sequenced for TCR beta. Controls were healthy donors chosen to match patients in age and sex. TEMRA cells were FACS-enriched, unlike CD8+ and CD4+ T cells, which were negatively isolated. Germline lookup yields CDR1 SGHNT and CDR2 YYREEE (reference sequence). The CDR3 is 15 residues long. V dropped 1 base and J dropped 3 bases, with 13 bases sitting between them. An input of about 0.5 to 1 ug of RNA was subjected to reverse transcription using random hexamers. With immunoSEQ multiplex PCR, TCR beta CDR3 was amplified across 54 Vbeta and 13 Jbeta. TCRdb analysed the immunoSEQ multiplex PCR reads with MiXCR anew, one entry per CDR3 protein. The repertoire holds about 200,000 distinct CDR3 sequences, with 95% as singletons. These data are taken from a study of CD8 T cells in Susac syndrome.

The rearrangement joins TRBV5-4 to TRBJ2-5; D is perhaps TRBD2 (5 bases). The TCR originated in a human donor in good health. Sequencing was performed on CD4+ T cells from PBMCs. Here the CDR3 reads CASSLRLAGEETQYF. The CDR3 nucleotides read TGTGCCAGCAGCTTGAGGCTAGCTGGGGAAGAGACCCAGTACTTC. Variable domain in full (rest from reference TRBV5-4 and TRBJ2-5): ETGVTQSPTHLIKTRGQQVTLRCSSQSGHNTVSWYQQALGQGPQFIFQYYREEENGRGNFPPRFSGLQFPNYSSELNVNALELDDSALYLCASSLRLAGEETQYFGPGTRLLVL.